Following are 12 T cell receptor beta chains from one sample sequenced in a study of T cell changes during pregnancy in multiple sclerosis. Clones were read by immunoSEQ multiplex PCR, and TCRdb kept only the in-frame ones, dropping some. The data show nearly 110,000 clones, 91% seen once. The material sequenced was peripheral blood, taken before pregnancy. These receptors were obtained from a female donor with multiple sclerosis, enrolled in a pregnancy study.

The chain combines TRBV2 with TRBJ1-1; D call uncertain. CDR1 SNHLY and CDR2 FYNNEI come from the germline V gene. The CDR3 runs 16 residues. Trimming cost V 1 base and J 5 bases, with 17 bases left between them. The CDR3 bases are TGTGCCAGCAGTGAAGTCGCGGTTCAACTGGGTACTGAAGCTTTCTTT. Its protein product is CASSEVAVQLGTEAFF. Full variable domain (outside the CDR3, taken from reference TRBV2 and TRBJ1-1): EPEVTQTPSHQVTQMGQEVILRCVPISNHLYFYWYRQILGQKVEFLVSFYNNEISEKSEIFDDQFSVERPDGSNFTLKIRSTKLEDSAMYFCASSEVAVQLGTEAFFGQGTRLTVV.

The gene calls are TRBV7-2 and TRBJ1-5; the D gene is possibly TRBD1 (6 bases). Looked up from germline, CDR1 is SGHTA and CDR2 is FQGNSA. This CDR3 is built from 17 residues. V dropped 1 base and J dropped 3 bases, with 16 bases sitting between them. CDR3 protein: CASSLGGGGGYNQPQHF. Written as DNA, the CDR3 is TGTGCCAGCAGCTTAGGGGGAGGCGGGGGCTACAATCAGCCCCAGCATTTT. The full variable domain, with the rest looked up from reference TRBV7-2 and TRBJ1-5, is GAGVSQSPSNKVTEKGKDVELRCDPISGHTALYWYRQSLGQGLEFLIYFQGNSAPDKSGLPSDRFSAERTGGSVSTLTIQRTQQEDSAVYLCASSLGGGGGYNQPQHFGDGTRLSIL.

This chain connects TRBV2 to TRBJ2-7, with TRBD2 matching over 13 bases. CDR1 is SNHLY, CDR2 FYNNEI, per germline. CDR3 length: 13 residues. Trimming took 7 bases from V and 7 from J; bases not matched to a gene: 4. The CDR3 DNA reads TGTGCCAGCACCCTGGGACTAGCGGGGGAGCAGTACTTC. Protein sequence: CASTLGLAGEQYF. The full variable domain, its missing parts supplied by reference TRBV2 and TRBJ2-7, is EPEVTQTPSHQVTQMGQEVILRCVPISNHLYFYWYRQILGQKVEFLVSFYNNEISEKSEIFDDQFSVERPDGSNFTLKIRSTKLEDSAMYFCASTLGLAGEQYFGPGTRLTVT.

In DNA form, the CDR3 reads TGTGCCAGCTCACCACGACAGACCCAAGAGACCCAGTACTTC. It is translated as CASSPRQTQETQYF. The J gene is TRBJ2-5, the V gene TRBV18; a possible D gene is TRBD1 (5 bases). With 1 base removed from V and 1 base from J, the gap between germline ends came to 7 bases. This CDR3 is 14 amino acids long. The V gene's germline CDR1 is KGHSH and CDR2 LQKENI.

The rearrangement uses TRBV2 and TRBJ1-4; 9 bases agree with TRBD1. The germline gives CDR1 SNHLY, CDR2 FYNNEI. With V trimmed by 5 bases and J by 6 bases, 7 bases remained unmatched. The CDR3 is 15 residues long. The CDR3: CASSLPGQGDEKLFF. DNA for the CDR3: TGTGCCAGCAGTTTACCGGGACAGGGAGATGAAAAACTGTTTTTT.

The chain uses TRBV29-1 and TRBJ2-1; 11 nucleotides match TRBD2. CDR3 length: 17 amino acids. Per germline, CDR1 SQVTM and CDR2 ANQGSEA. V shed 4 bases and J 3 bases; nucleotides not matched to a gene: 11. The DNA for the CDR3 is TGCAGCGTTGCGGGGGGGATAGCGGGGGGGCTCTACAATGAGCAGTTCTTC. It yields the protein CSVAGGIAGGLYNEQFF.

The chain employs TRBV28 and TRBJ1-2; no clear D. This CDR3 spans 15 amino acids. Per the germline V gene, CDR1 is MDHEN and CDR2 is SYDVKM. With 3 bases removed from V and 4 bases from J, the gap between germline ends came to 15 bases. CDR3 amino acids: CASSFEIGEVYGYTF. In DNA form, the CDR3 reads TGTGCCAGCAGTTTTGAGATCGGTGAGGTCTATGGCTACACCTTC.

This clone was observed a single time. The chain links TRBV18 to TRBJ2-5; 8 nucleotides line up with TRBD1. V lost 0 bases and J lost 3; bases outside the gene matches: 3. Germline lookup yields CDR1 KGHSH and CDR2 LQKENI. CDR3 length: 15 amino acids. The CDR3 spells CASSPPGQVEETQYF. CDR3 in DNA: TGTGCCAGCTCACCACCGGGACAGGTCGAAGAGACCCAGTACTTC.

The chain recombines TRBV6-1 with TRBJ1-1; no clear D gene. V was shortened by 7 bases and J by 2 bases, with 5 bases between the two germline ends. The germline V gene encodes CDR1 MNHNS and CDR2 SASEGT. CDR3 size: 11 residues. The CDR3, as DNA: TGTGCCAGCATGCGAAACACTGAAGCTTTCTTT. Protein: CASMRNTEAFF.

This sequence joins TRBV19 and TRBJ1-6, with D hard to call. This CDR3 is built from 13 residues. CDR1 and CDR2 from the germline V gene are LNHDA and SQIVND (reference sequence). V lost 3 bases and J lost 7, with 7 bases in between. The CDR3, as DNA: TGTGCCAGTAGTATGGCGGGAAATTCACCCCTCCACTTT. This sequence encodes CASSMAGNSPLHF.

The rearrangement links TRBV28 to TRBJ2-1; D may be TRBD2 (6 bases). CDR1 and CDR2 (germline): MDHEN, SYDVKM. The CDR3 runs 16 residues. Trimming removed 6 bases at V and 0 bases at J, with 15 bases between. This CDR3 reads CASSLSGAGSYNEQFF. CDR3 nucleotides: TGTGCCAGCAGCCTTAGCGGTGCCGGCTCCTACAATGAGCAGTTCTTC. The whole variable domain, remainder taken from reference TRBV28 and TRBJ2-1, is DVKVTQSSRYLVKRTGEKVFLECVQDMDHENMFWYRQDPGLGLRLIYFSYDVKMKEKGDIPEGYSVSREKKERFSLILESASTNQTSMYLCASSLSGAGSYNEQFFGPGTRLTVL.

The chain links TRBV7-3 to TRBJ2-3; the match to TRBD1 covers 7 bases. This CDR3 spans 16 amino acids. V trimming: 5 bases; J trimming: 2 bases; junction bases outside the gene matches: 10. The germline V gene encodes CDR1 SGHTA and CDR2 FQGTGA. The CDR3 loop is CASSPGSGTVTDTQYF. The DNA for the CDR3 is TGTGCCAGCAGCCCGGGATCCGGGACAGTCACAGATACGCAGTATTTT.